These 15 T cell receptor beta chains share one sample of origin, sequenced in a study of cytomegalovirus exposure and HLA in healthy donors. With 60 Vbeta and 13 Jbeta primers, the PCR was carried out. Profiled with immunoSEQ multiplex PCR; TCRdb holds only in-frame clones, not every one. The sample has around 190,000 clones; 87% are singletons. The sample was PBMCs. Every receptor here comes from a boy aged 2-9 years in good health and CMV-seronegative.

V gene TRBV29-1 combines with J gene TRBJ1-2, with D possibly being TRBD1 (5 bases). The CDR3 is made up of 12 amino acids. V was trimmed by 3 bases and J by 8 bases, leaving 13 bases between them. The germline CDR1 and CDR2 sequences are SQVTM and ANQGSEA. CDR3 in DNA: TGCAGCGTTGAGGAGGGGTCGGGCGGCTACACCTTC. It yields the protein CSVEEGSGGYTF.

J is TRBJ2-3 and V is TRBV7-9; D gene uncertain. V lost 1 base to trimming and J lost 6 bases, with 11 bases between them. The CDR3 totals 14 residues. Germline V gene sequence: CDR1 SEHNR, CDR2 FQNEAQ (reference sequence). CDR3 DNA: TGTGCCAGCAGCTTAGTGCGAATGTGGGATACGCAGTATTTT. Translation gives CASSLVRMWDTQYF.

Points on this clone: A junction boundary mismatches the germline segment, possibly from a read error. At the DNA level, this CDR3 is encoded by other sequences in the same sample as well. The V and J genes are TRBV7-9 and TRBJ2-7; 8 bases map to TRBD2. CDR1 is SEHNR and CDR2 is FQNEAQ in the germline V gene (reference sequence). The CDR3 covers 14 residues. Written as DNA, the CDR3 is TGTGCCAGCAGCTGGAGCGGGAGTCACTACGAGCAATACTTC. It is translated as CASSWSGSHYEQYF.

This chain joins TRBV5-1 and TRBJ2-7, with D maybe TRBD1 (6 bases). The CDR3 spans 13 residues. The ends were cut back, 2 bases at V and 3 bases at J, with 9 bases in the middle. CDR1 and CDR2 from the germline V gene are SGHRS and YFSETQ. The CDR3 DNA is TGCGCCAGCAGCTTTGCAGGGGACTACGAGCAGTACTTC. This translates into CASSFAGDYEQYF.

The chain has TRBV5-1 and TRBJ2-3, with 10 positions matching TRBD2. V trimming: 4 bases; J trimming: 2 bases; junction bases outside the gene matches: 4. The CDR3 contains 15 residues. From germline, CDR1 is SGHRS and CDR2 YFSETQ. CDR3 region: CASSPGTSDTDTQYF. Here the CDR3 DNA reads TGCGCCAGCAGCCCGGGGACTAGCGACACAGATACGCAGTATTTT.

The CDR3 bases are TGTGCCAGCAGTTTGCAGGGGGCGGGGGTCTCACCCCTCCACTTT. Amino acid sequence: CASSLQGAGVSPLHF. This sequence joins TRBV27 and TRBJ1-6; 8 nucleotides align to TRBD1. Germline CDR1 is MNHEY and CDR2 is SMNVEV (reference sequence). There are 15 residues in the CDR3. Trimming took 3 bases from V and 10 from J; bases not matched to a gene: 8.

This clone was observed a few times. The rearrangement links TRBV29-1 to TRBJ1-4; the match to TRBD1 covers 8 bases. V gave up 4 bases and J gave up 7 bases; unmatched junction bases: 11. The germline V gene has CDR1 SQVTM and CDR2 ANQGSEA. This CDR3 is built from 15 residues. DNA of the CDR3: TGCAGCGTTGGCATCAGGGGGCGGAATGGTGAAAAACTGTTTTTT. The encoded protein is CSVGIRGRNGEKLFF.

CDR3 bases: TGCGCCAGCAGCCAAGAACCGGGACTAGCAGTTGGTGAGCAGTTCTTC. Translated: CASSQEPGLAVGEQFF. The chain couples TRBV4-1 to TRBJ2-1, with 9 nucleotides matching TRBD2. Germline V CDR1 and CDR2: MGHRA, YSYEKL. Trimming removed 0 bases from V and 9 bases from J; junction bases left unmatched: 9. There are 16 residues in the CDR3.

The chain couples TRBV7-8 to TRBJ2-7, with 12 bases that match TRBD2. V lost 2 bases to trimming and J lost 5 bases; unmatched junction nucleotides: 4. CDR1 and CDR2 from the germline V gene are SGHVS and FQNEAQ. CDR3 length: 15 residues. CDR3: CASSLLAGGGNEQYF. CDR3 coding DNA: TGTGCCAGCAGCTTACTAGCGGGGGGGGGTAACGAGCAGTACTTC.

The chain uses TRBV23-1 and TRBJ1-6; 7 nucleotides line up with TRBD1. TRBV23-1 counts as an open reading frame of uncertain function. Unmatched junction bases numbered 16, after V lost 4 bases and J lost 7 bases. The CDR3 covers 18 residues. The CDR3 loop reads CASSPYAPTGRRNSPLHF. In DNA form, the CDR3 reads TGCGCCAGCAGTCCCTATGCACCGACAGGGAGGAGAAATTCACCCCTCCACTTT.

The rearrangement uses TRBV18 and TRBJ2-3; maybe TRBD1 (5 bases). Trimming stripped 3 bases from V and 5 bases from J, with 6 bases between. This CDR3 is built from 12 residues. Germline V gene data show CDR1 as KGHSH and CDR2 as LQKENI. The CDR3 nucleotides read TGTGCCAGCTCACCGACAGAAGATACGCAGTATTTT. Protein product: CASSPTEDTQYF.

V and J are TRBV30 and TRBJ1-2, with 8 bases lining up with TRBD1. The germline V gene encodes CDR1 GTSNPN and CDR2 SVGIG (reference sequence). The J segment lost 4 bases and the V segment lost 4 bases, leaving 5 bases of the junction unmatched. The CDR3 extends over 13 amino acids. This chain's CDR3 is CAWTGGAGYGYTF. DNA for the CDR3: TGTGCCTGGACAGGGGGCGCGGGCTATGGCTACACCTTC.

The chain uses TRBV29-1 and TRBJ2-5, with TRBD1 as a possible D gene (5 bases). The germline CDR1 and CDR2 sequences are SQVTM and ANQGSEA. Trimming stripped 2 bases from V and 10 bases from J, with 23 bases between. The CDR3 runs 15 residues. This CDR3 is CSVEPRQTPVVGQYF. The CDR3 bases are TGCAGCGTTGAACCTAGACAGACCCCTGTGGTGGGCCAGTACTTC.

The rearrangement links TRBV5-1 to TRBJ2-7; D is possibly TRBD1 (5 bases). The ends were cut back, 4 bases at V and 4 bases at J, with 18 bases in the middle. Germline V gene sequence: CDR1 SGHRS, CDR2 YFSETQ. This CDR3 is built from 15 residues. CDR3 protein: CASSATQGHPYEQYF. CDR3 DNA: TGCGCCAGCAGCGCGACTCAGGGTCATCCTTACGAGCAGTACTTC.

The rearrangement joins TRBV10-1 to TRBJ2-7, with a possible D match to TRBD2 (6 bases). Trimming left V 3 bases short and J 5 bases short, with 17 bases between. Germline CDR1 is WNHNN and CDR2 is SYGVQD (reference sequence). The CDR3 is 15 amino acids. The CDR3 sequence is CASSDRRAGNDEQYF. CDR3 nucleotide sequence: TGCGCCAGCAGTGATCGGAGGGCAGGGAACGACGAGCAGTACTTC.